Included here is one T cell receptor (beta chain) sequence, with context. Its antigen remains unknown. This sample is part of a study of cytomegalovirus exposure and HLA in healthy donors. Both 60 Vbeta primers and 13 Jbeta primers went into the PCR. The table came from immunoSEQ multiplex PCR; TCRdb's copy has only in-frame clones and leaves some out. Of 200,000 or so clones listed, approximately 78% were seen once; the top ten hold 2.7%. Regarding the study as a whole: Sequences of the TCR beta chain were said to predict the HLA-A and HLA-B alleles of most subjects accurately. Productive status was seen about 90% or about 30% of the time for most TCR beta V segments in an earlier analysis.

Looked up from germline, CDR1 is SGHTA and CDR2 is FQGTGA. After removal of 5 bases from V and 2 bases from J, the junction contained 5 bases not matched to a gene. This CDR3 comprises 14 residues. The sample comprised PBMCs. The receptor's source is a woman between 35 and 50 years old in good health and CMV-seronegative. The V gene is TRBV7-3, the J gene TRBJ2-7; 8 bases fit TRBD1. This chain's CDR3 is CASSPGQGPYEQYF. The CDR3 coding sequence is TGTGCCAGCAGCCCCGGACAGGGTCCCTACGAGCAGTACTTC.